These 18 T cell receptor beta chains share one sample of origin, sequenced in a study of OX40 agonist ivuxolimab in advanced cancers. Assay: immunoSEQ multiplex PCR; the TCRdb copy retains only in-frame clones and omits some. The sample includes about 99,000 clones, 75% to 95% of them seen just once. The input for sequencing was CD4+ or CD8+ T cells sorted from blood, taken in a trial of the OX40 agonist ivuxolimab. These receptors were taken from an adult with an advanced solid tumor such as melanoma, head and neck, liver or kidney cancer.

This rearrangement joins TRBV7-6 to TRBJ2-2, with D hard to call. The CDR3 loop spans 12 amino acids. Germline CDR1 reads SGHVS; CDR2 reads FNYEAQ. With 6 bases removed from V and 8 bases from J, the gap between germline ends came to 10 bases. The CDR3 sequence is CASSPLGGELFF. CDR3 in DNA: TGTGCCAGCAGTCCTCTGGGGGGGGAGCTGTTTTTT.

V is TRBV7-2 and J is TRBJ2-2, with D possibly called TRBD1 or TRBD2 (5 bases each). The CDR3 spans 15 residues. V was pared by 0 bases and J by 5 bases, with 10 bases between. CDR1 SGHTA and CDR2 FQGNSA come from the germline V gene. The CDR3 spells CASSLAQRTTGELFF. CDR3 bases: TGTGCCAGCAGCTTAGCGCAGCGGACAACCGGGGAGCTGTTTTTT.

This chain links TRBV6-5 with TRBJ1-4, with 7 bases lining up with TRBD1. V shed 2 bases and J 2 bases; nucleotides not matched to a gene: 2. This CDR3 has 15 amino acids. Germline CDR1 and CDR2: MNHEY and SVGAGI. The CDR3 DNA reads as TGTGCCAGCAGTTACCAGGGGGGCACTAATGAAAAACTGTTTTTT. This translates into CASSYQGGTNEKLFF.

The V gene is TRBV30, the J gene TRBJ1-4; D gene ambiguous. Germline loops: CDR1 GTSNPN, CDR2 SVGIG (reference sequence). Trimming took 2 bases from V and 2 from J, leaving 9 bases between them. The CDR3 length is 14 residues. The CDR3 DNA reads as TGTGCCTGGAGTTTGGGGAACACTAATGAAAAACTGTTTTTT. It encodes CAWSLGNTNEKLFF.

The chain couples TRBV28 to TRBJ2-7; TRBD2 matches at 9 bases. The CDR3 extends over 14 amino acids. V was clipped by 6 bases and J by 1 base; unmatched bases: 4. Germline CDR1 MDHEN, CDR2 SYDVKM. CDR3 nucleotides: TGTGCCAGCAGAGGAGCGGGAGGATCCTACGAGCAGTACTTC. Its translation: CASRGAGGSYEQYF. The full variable domain, with the rest looked up from reference TRBV28 and TRBJ2-7, is DVKVTQSSRYLVKRTGEKVFLECVQDMDHENMFWYRQDPGLGLRLIYFSYDVKMKEKGDIPEGYSVSREKKERFSLILESASTNQTSMYLCASRGAGGSYEQYFGPGTRLTVT.

The chain recombines TRBV5-4 with TRBJ2-2; D is perhaps TRBD1 or TRBD2 (6 bases each). CDR3 length: 15 amino acids. Trimming removed 1 base from V and 5 bases from J, with 12 bases in between. Germline loops: CDR1 SGHNT, CDR2 YYREEE (reference sequence). CDR3 DNA: TGTGCCAGCAGCTTGTCGGGGGCGTTTACCGGGGAGCTGTTTTTT. This gives the protein CASSLSGAFTGELFF.

The V and J genes are TRBV7-2 and TRBJ1-2; D is perhaps TRBD1 (5 bases). The germline V gene has CDR1 SGHTA and CDR2 FQGNSA. The V and J ends lost 0 bases and 4 bases respectively, with 15 bases between them. The CDR3 has 16 amino acids. The CDR3 protein is CASSLAPGREIYGYTF. CDR3 nucleotide sequence: TGTGCCAGCAGCTTAGCGCCGGGCAGGGAGATCTATGGCTACACCTTC. The complete variable domain, with remaining parts taken from reference TRBV7-2 and TRBJ1-2, reads GAGVSQSPSNKVTEKGKDVELRCDPISGHTALYWYRQSLGQGLEFLIYFQGNSAPDKSGLPSDRFSAERTGGSVSTLTIQRTQQEDSAVYLCASSLAPGREIYGYTFGSGTRLTVV.

This clone was detected only once. This chain links TRBV4-3 with TRBJ2-1; D is unclear. V was clipped by 0 bases and J by 0 bases, with 3 bases between them. The CDR3 totals 14 residues. The germline V gene has CDR1 LGHNA and CDR2 YSLEER. The CDR3 region is CASSQESSYNEQFF. CDR3 coding DNA: TGCGCCAGCAGCCAAGAGAGCTCCTACAATGAGCAGTTCTTC.

The gene calls are TRBV10-3 and TRBJ2-5; possibly TRBD1 for D (5 bases). This CDR3 contains 13 residues. Germline values: CDR1 ENHRY, CDR2 SYGVKD. V shed 5 bases and J shed 2 bases, with 9 bases lying between them. The CDR3 DNA reads as TGTGCCATCAGTCAGGGTCAGCAAGAGACCCAGTACTTC. Translating it yields CAISQGQQETQYF.

The chain uses TRBV7-9 and TRBJ2-7; TRBD1 matches 7 bases. Germline assignment: CDR1 SEHNR and CDR2 FQNEAQ (reference sequence). The CDR3 length is 14 residues. The V gene end was trimmed by 0 bases and the J gene end by 7 bases; junction bases not matched to a gene: 6. The CDR3 DNA reads TGTGCCAGCAGCTTAGCTCGACAGGGCCGGGAGCAGTACTTC. It codes for CASSLARQGREQYF.

This clone was picked up one time. The J gene is TRBJ2-1, the V gene TRBV5-1, with D unresolved. Trimming removed 0 bases at V and 9 bases at J, with 10 bases between. The CDR3 is 13 amino acids. Germline V lookup: CDR1 SGHRS, CDR2 YFSETQ. The CDR3: CASSLAVPSEQFF. The CDR3 DNA is TGCGCCAGCAGCTTGGCCGTTCCCAGTGAGCAGTTCTTC.

The rearrangement links TRBV28 to TRBJ2-7; no reliable D call. The CDR3 runs 14 residues. The germline V and J ends were trimmed by 3 bases and 6 bases, with 15 bases remaining between them. The germline V gene encodes CDR1 MDHEN and CDR2 SYDVKM. The DNA for the CDR3 is TGTGCCAGCAGTTTGCAGCAGGTTCTCTCCGAGCAGTACTTC. Its translation: CASSLQQVLSEQYF.

The chain carries TRBV29-1 and TRBJ2-1; 8 bases match TRBD1. CDR1 and CDR2 from the germline V gene are SQVTM and ANQGSEA. The CDR3 contains 15 residues. Unmatched junction bases numbered 12, after V lost 7 bases and J lost 4 bases. CDR3 protein: CSAVTGTGRYNEQFF. The CDR3 DNA sequence: TGCAGCGCAGTTACCGGGACAGGAAGATACAATGAGCAGTTCTTC.

The chain uses TRBV9 and TRBJ2-1, with TRBD1 as a possible D gene (5 bases). The CDR3 sequence is 15 residues long. Per germline, CDR1 SGDLS and CDR2 YYNGEE. The V end lost 0 bases, the J end lost 0 bases, and 7 bases lay between the germline ends. CDR3 coding DNA: TGTGCCAGCAGCGTAGGACAGAGCTCCTACAATGAGCAGTTCTTC. Its protein is CASSVGQSSYNEQFF.

The gene calls are TRBV11-2 and TRBJ2-7; 8 bases align to TRBD2. CDR1 is SGHAT and CDR2 is FQNNGV in the germline V gene. The CDR3 has 16 amino acids. V gave up 1 base and J gave up 0 bases; unmatched junction bases: 5. CDR3 sequence (DNA): TGTGCCAGCAGCTTAGTTGTTGCGGGAGGCTCCTACGAGCAGTACTTC. Translation: CASSLVVAGGSYEQYF.

The CDR3 bases are TGTGCCAGCAGCTTGGGGCTAGCGGGGAGCTACGAGCAGTACTTC. Translation: CASSLGLAGSYEQYF. This chain uses TRBV5-6 with TRBJ2-7, with TRBD2 matching over 9 bases. This CDR3 region has 15 residues. Per germline, CDR1 SGHDT and CDR2 YYEEEE. J was trimmed by 3 bases and V by 0 bases; bases with no gene match: 4.

CDR3 DNA sequence: TGTGCCAGCAGTGAAGTGATTGGGGTTGGCGAGCAGTACTTC. The encoded protein is CASSEVIGVGEQYF. This chain joins TRBV6-1 and TRBJ2-7; D not certain. V dropped 1 base and J dropped 6 bases, with 13 bases sitting between them. The germline CDR1 and CDR2 sequences are MNHNS and SASEGT. The CDR3 consists of 14 residues.

The CDR3 bases are TGCGCCAGCAGGAAGGATCTGGCCTACAATGAGCAGTTCTTC. It is translated as CASRKDLAYNEQFF. This chain connects TRBV5-1 to TRBJ2-1; D not certain. The CDR3 covers 14 residues. The germline V gene has CDR1 SGHRS and CDR2 YFSETQ. V lost 5 bases and J lost 2, with 11 bases in between.